These T cell receptor beta chains were read from a single sample in a study of cytomegalovirus exposure and HLA in healthy donors. The method was immunoSEQ multiplex PCR; TCRdb's version includes in-frame clones alone and lacks a portion of them. The table has 150,000 to 200,000 clones, 86% seen once. The sequenced sample was PBMCs. These receptors originate from a woman between 18 and 30 years old in good health and CMV-seronegative. Both conserved end residues are part of each CDR3. D genes are given only for firm matches. Rows may omit the clone size; those that give it use once, few, many or a size class.

D gene | clone size | J gene | V gene | CDR3 protein | CDR3 DNA
NA | once | TRBJ1-6 | TRBV18 | CASSSGRGNSPLHF | TGTGCCAGCTCATCCGGAAGGGGTAATTCACCCCTCCACTTT
TRBD1 | once | TRBJ1-1 | TRBV5-1 | CASSSGQGRRTGEAFF | TGCGCCAGCAGCTCCGGACAGGGGAGACGTACGGGGGAAGCTTTCTTT
NA | once | TRBJ1-3 | TRBV10-3 | CATAYDSGNTIYF | TGTGCCACCGCCTACGACTCTGGAAACACCATATATTTT
NA | NA | TRBJ2-7 | TRBV27 | CASSSYTAPSSYEQYF | TGTGCCAGCAGTTCATATACGGCGCCTAGCTCCTACGAGCAGTACTTC
TRBD2 | NA | TRBJ2-3 | TRBV5-1 | CASSLAGSGGPEGTDTQYF | TGCGCCAGCAGCTTGGCCGGAAGCGGGGGGCCCGAGGGCACAGATACGCAGTATTTT
TRBD1 | NA | TRBJ1-4 | TRBV7-8 | CASSQPVRTGNNEKLFF | TGTGCCAGCAGCCAGCCCGTCCGGACAGGGAATAATGAAAAACTGTTTTTT
NA | NA | TRBJ1-4 | TRBV6-5 | CASSSGSQGNEKLFF | TGTGCCAGCAGCTCCGGGAGCCAGGGTAATGAAAAACTGTTTTTT
TRBD2 | NA | TRBJ2-3 | TRBV5-4 | CASSLDYREAGGTSTDTQYF | TGTGCCAGCAGCTTGGATTACCGCGAGGCGGGGGGGACTAGCACAGATACGCAGTATTTT
TRBD1 | NA | TRBJ2-3 | TRBV27 | CASSLSGRDRGPTDTQYF | TGTGCCAGCAGTTTATCGGGGAGGGACAGGGGACCCACAGATACGCAGTATTTT
TRBD2 | few | TRBJ2-7 | TRBV10-1 | CAREGSGGTYEQYF | TGCGCCAGGGAAGGTAGCGGGGGGACCTACGAGCAGTACTTC
NA | NA | TRBJ2-5 | TRBV25-1 | CASRDSGRPETQYF | TGTGCCAGCAGGGATAGCGGTCGCCCGGAGACCCAGTACTTC
NA | NA | TRBJ2-7 | TRBV28 | CASSPAYEQYF | TGTGCCAGCAGTCCGGCCTACGAGCAGTACTTC
NA | NA | TRBJ1-3 | TRBV10-3 | CAISGGFSGNTIYF | TGTGCCATCAGTGGCGGCTTCTCTGGAAACACCATATATTTT
NA | NA | TRBJ2-1 | TRBV7-3 | CASSSNRVAEQFF | TGTGCCAGCAGCTCGAACCGAGTTGCTGAGCAGTTCTTC
TRBD2 | NA | TRBJ2-1 | TRBV2 | CASSPLAGGFNEQFF | TGTGCCAGCAGTCCACTAGCGGGGGGGTTCAATGAGCAGTTCTTC
NA | once | TRBJ2-7 | TRBV6-5 | CASSYMQGGGEQYF | TGTGCCAGCAGTTACATGCAGGGAGGAGGGGAGCAGTACTTC
NA | few | TRBJ2-7 | TRBV19 | CASSIGQPSPYEQYF | TGTGCCAGTAGTATAGGACAGCCCAGCCCCTACGAGCAGTACTTC
TRBD2 | NA | TRBJ2-2 | TRBV2 | CASKRGDNTGELFF | TGTGCCAGCAAGCGGGGGGACAACACCGGGGAGCTGTTTTTT
NA | few | TRBJ1-6 | TRBV18 | CASSPPGLNSPLHF | TGTGCCAGCTCACCACCGGGCCTTAATTCACCCCTCCACTTT
TRBD1 | NA | TRBJ1-5 | TRBV19 | CASRRGQGNQPQHF | TGTGCCAGTAGAAGAGGACAGGGAAATCAGCCCCAGCATTTT
NA | NA | TRBJ2-2 | TRBV6-1 | CASSEFRGASTGELFF | TGTGCCAGCAGTGAATTCCGGGGTGCGAGCACCGGGGAGCTGTTTTTT
TRBD1 | NA | TRBJ1-4 | TRBV30 | CAWSVPRTGRTEKLFF | TGTGCCTGGAGTGTACCTCGGACAGGCAGGACGGAAAAACTGTTTTTT
TRBD2 | NA | TRBJ2-1 | TRBV5-1 | CASSSTGTSGHDSYNEQFF | TGCGCCAGCAGCTCAACGGGGACTAGCGGTCATGACTCCTACAATGAGCAGTTCTTC
NA | NA | TRBJ2-3 | TRBV6-5 | CASSYRLGLGDTQYF | TGTGCCAGCAGTTACCGACTTGGGTTAGGAGATACGCAGTATTTT
TRBD1 | NA | TRBJ2-3 | TRBV27 | CASSWGQRRSTDTQYF | TGTGCCAGCAGCTGGGGACAGAGACGTAGCACAGATACGCAGTATTTT
TRBD1 | NA | TRBJ2-2 | TRBV30 | CAGDRGSAGELFF | TGTGCCGGGGACAGGGGGAGTGCCGGGGAGCTGTTTTTT
NA | NA | TRBJ2-3 | TRBV28 | CASSRVSTDTQYF | TGTGCCAGCAGTCGGGTTAGCACAGATACGCAGTATTTT
TRBD2 | NA | TRBJ2-2 | TRBV5-4 | CASSLAGRVTGELFF | TGTGCCAGCAGCTTGGCGGGGAGGGTCACCGGGGAGCTGTTTTTT
NA | NA | TRBJ2-2 | TRBV2 | CASQGTLKNTGELFF | TGTGCCAGTCAGGGAACCCTAAAGAACACCGGGGAGCTGTTTTTT
NA | NA | TRBJ1-1 | TRBV6-1 | CASSETRTAEEAFF | TGTGCCAGCAGTGAGACCCGGACAGCAGAGGAAGCTTTCTTT
TRBD1 | NA | TRBJ2-5 | TRBV5-8 | CASRGRQGQETQYF | TGTGCCAGCAGGGGTAGACAGGGCCAAGAGACCCAGTACTTC
NA | NA | TRBJ2-3 | TRBV5-1 | CASSFTASTDTQYF | TGCGCCAGCAGCTTTACAGCTAGCACAGATACGCAGTATTTT
NA | NA | TRBJ2-7 | TRBV5-1 | CASSLTDLYEQYF | TGCGCCAGCAGCTTGACAGACCTCTACGAGCAGTACTTC
TRBD2 | once | TRBJ2-3 | TRBV19 | CASTAGGGTDTQYF | TGTGCCAGTACGGCGGGGGGAGGCACAGATACGCAGTATTTT
NA | NA | TRBJ1-6 | TRBV7-2 | CASSTYRVNNSPLHF | TGTGCCAGCAGCACTTACAGGGTGAATAATTCACCCCTCCACTTT
NA | few | TRBJ1-6 | TRBV19 | CASSGRDYSPLHF | TGTGCCAGTAGTGGCAGGGACTACTCACCCCTCCACTTT
TRBD1 | NA | TRBJ2-7 | TRBV10-3 | CAIKGQGIRYEQYF | TGTGCCATTAAGGGACAGGGGATTAGATACGAGCAGTACTTC
NA | NA | TRBJ2-5 | TRBV7-2 | CASSLDQGHGETQYF | TGTGCCAGCAGCTTAGATCAGGGTCACGGGGAGACCCAGTACTTC
TRBD2 | NA | TRBJ2-3 | TRBV2 | CASSDFLAGGVDTQYF | TGTGCCAGCAGTGACTTCCTAGCGGGAGGTGTAGATACGCAGTATTTT
TRBD1 | NA | TRBJ1-1 | TRBV5-1 | CASSWKTGGTAEAFF | TGCGCCAGCAGTTGGAAAACAGGGGGCACGGCTGAAGCTTTCTTT
TRBD2 | NA | TRBJ2-1 | TRBV14 | CASSPPGGRALNEQFF | TGTGCCAGCAGCCCCCCCGGCGGGAGGGCCCTCAATGAGCAGTTCTTC
TRBD1 | NA | TRBJ1-5 | TRBV7-6 | CASSQQGSNQPQHF | TGTGCCAGCAGCCAACAGGGGAGCAATCAGCCCCAGCATTTT
NA | NA | TRBJ1-2 | TRBV5-4 | CASSLQGSLYGYTF | TGTGCCAGCAGCTTGCAGGGTTCCCTCTATGGCTACACCTTC
NA | NA | TRBJ1-3 | TRBV6-1 | CASSEQGSSGNTIYF | TGTGCCAGCAGTGAGCAGGGAAGCTCTGGAAACACCATATATTTT
NA | NA | TRBJ2-2 | TRBV6-4 | CASSRLAENTGELFF | TGTGCCAGCAGTAGGCTAGCCGAGAACACCGGGGAGCTGTTTTTT
NA | NA | TRBJ2-1 | TRBV19 | CASSPQARWRYNEQFF | TGTGCCAGTAGTCCCCAGGCTCGGTGGCGCTACAATGAGCAGTTCTTC
TRBD1 | NA | TRBJ2-1 | TRBV6-5 | CASSGTGAGNEQFF | TGTGCCAGCAGTGGGACAGGGGCAGGCAATGAGCAGTTCTTC
NA | NA | TRBJ2-1 | TRBV5-1 | CASSLVKGHGDTYNEQFF | TGCGCCAGCAGCTTGGTCAAGGGGCACGGGGACACCTACAATGAGCAGTTCTTC
NA | NA | TRBJ2-1 | TRBV7-2 | CASSLEGRIYNEQFF | TGTGCCAGCAGCTTAGAAGGGAGGATATACAATGAGCAGTTCTTC
TRBD1 | once | TRBJ1-2 | TRBV5-6 | CASSLWTGRDYGYTF | TGTGCCAGCAGCTTGTGGACAGGGCGTGACTATGGCTACACCTTC
TRBD2 | once | TRBJ2-4 | TRBV7-2 | CASSLALAGAKNIQYF | TGTGCCAGCAGCTTAGCGCTAGCGGGAGCCAAAAACATTCAGTACTTC
TRBD1 | once | TRBJ1-2 | TRBV30 | CAWSVQTGVYGYTF | TGTGCCTGGAGTGTTCAAACAGGGGTCTATGGCTACACCTTC
TRBD2 | NA | TRBJ2-3 | TRBV19 | CASSPPGLAGTDTQYF | TGTGCCAGTAGTCCACCGGGACTAGCGGGCACAGATACGCAGTATTTT
NA | NA | TRBJ1-5 | TRBV6-6 | CASSYSGAGNQPQHF | TGTGCCAGCAGTTACTCAGGGGCCGGGAATCAGCCCCAGCATTTT
NA | once | TRBJ1-1 | TRBV6-5 | CASSYNDRNTEAFF | TGTGCCAGCAGTTACAATGACAGGAACACTGAAGCTTTCTTT